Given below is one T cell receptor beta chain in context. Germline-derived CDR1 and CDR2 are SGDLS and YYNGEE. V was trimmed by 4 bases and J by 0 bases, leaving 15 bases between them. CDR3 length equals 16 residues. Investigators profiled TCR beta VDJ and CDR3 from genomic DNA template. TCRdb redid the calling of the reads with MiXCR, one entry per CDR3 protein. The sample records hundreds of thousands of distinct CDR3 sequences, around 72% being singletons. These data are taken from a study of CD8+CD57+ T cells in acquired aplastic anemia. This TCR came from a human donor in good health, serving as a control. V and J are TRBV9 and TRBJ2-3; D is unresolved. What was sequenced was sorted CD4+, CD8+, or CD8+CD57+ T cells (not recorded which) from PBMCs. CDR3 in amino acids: CASSKDRQPSTDTQYF. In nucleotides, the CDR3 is TGTGCCAGCAGCAAGGACCGCCAACCTAGCACAGATACGCAGTATTTT.